This entry features one T cell receptor (beta chain) sequence. There is no known antigen for this receptor. It has no much larger one-base neighbor in the sample; base qualities were not kept. The immunoSEQ Assay, a bias-controlled multiplex PCR, was used to amplify TCRbeta CDR3 regions from genomic DNA. Per the authors' processing: Nucleated cell counts per sample were estimated from amplification of reference gene primers within the assay. To quantify the absolute abundance of each unique TCRbeta CDR3 rearrangement, sequence reads were collapsed and filtered. For each sample, productive Simpson clonality was calculated as the square root of Simpson's diversity index over productive rearrangements. This is the immuneACCESS table as TCRdb keeps it, with only in-frame sequences that have V and J called. A part of the clones is gone; compared with another copy, unresolved V genes explain less than half, and the rest is unexplained. The V and J calls and clone size are taken from that table; D and trimming were inferred from the DNA. For this sample the table gives about 100,000 clones, of which approximately 91% were detected only once. Approximately 1.8% of the sample comes from the top ten.

These data originate in a study of blood T cell repertoires in COVID-19 (dated by TCRdb to the early 2020s). Turning to the overall study: The collaborator samples originated in the United States, Italy and Spain and spanned the acute and convalescent phases of COVID-19. The material from the prospective study consisted of cDNA or gDNA derived from T cells, B-cell-depleted T cells, or PBMCs. Deeply sampled blood TCRbeta repertoires from subjects exposed to, actively infected with, or recovered from COVID-19 were included in the dataset. The repertoires were released in a freely available public database intended as a resource for research on the immune response to SARS-CoV-2. The samples were drawn from the first 160 participants of the ongoing ImmuneRACE study and from under 1,500 subjects provided by 6 global collaborators. The sample metadata nearly always contained a de-identified subject ID, COVID-19 status, age in years and sex. HLA class I and class II types, where available, came from metadata supplied by the sample provider rather than from assay-based typing. Paper-wide results and their limitations: The quantity of clinical and demographic metadata differed by source and by participant and was supplied without curation.

Collaborating institutions collected whole blood in K2EDTA tubes following their own protocols. For TCRbeta analysis, collaborator samples were shipped as frozen whole blood, as isolated PBMCs, or as DNA extracted from either sample type. Trimming accounts for 0 bases at V and 6 bases at J, while the number of junction bases matched to no gene is 5. Reading the germline V gene gives CDR1 SGDLS and CDR2 YYNGEE. Including the terminal cysteine and phenylalanine, the CDR3 comprises 16 residues. The retained sequence is limited to the CDR3, 48 bases, with the frame set at the first base. Sequencing was performed on peripheral blood. The chain couples TRBV9 to TRBJ2-1, and TRBD1 matches 11 of the central bases. The receptor was isolated from a man in his 60s with acute or convalescent COVID-19. Here is the DNA: TGTGCCAGCAGCGTAGACGGGACAGGGGGTTTCAATGAGCAGTTCTTC. The resulting protein is CASSVDGTGGFNEQFF.